This record concerns one T cell receptor beta chain sequence. This sample was taken from a study of blood T cell repertoires in COVID-19. Across the study: Acute and convalescent COVID-19 specimens originated in the United States, Italy and Spain.

The germline V gene encodes CDR1 LNHNV and CDR2 YYDKDF (reference sequence). V lost 2 bases and J lost 5; bases outside the gene matches: 9. The CDR3 runs 18 residues. Here immunoSEQ multiplex PCR was the method, and the copy in TCRdb shows in-frame clones only, minus some. The table lists 70,000 or so clones, 90% of them singletons. The genes are TRBV15 and TRBJ2-2; 12 bases match TRBD1. This clonotype was sampled from a woman younger than 30 with acute or convalescent COVID-19. Source material: peripheral blood. The CDR3 sequence is CATSRFPPGQGATGELFF. The CDR3 DNA reads as TGTGCCACCAGCAGATTCCCGCCGGGACAGGGGGCAACCGGGGAGCTGTTTTTT.